This T cell receptor beta chain was sequenced during a study of neurological immune-mediated disorders. Over 170 million TCR-beta sequences, together covering 15-18 subjects, were produced by every individual sequencing run that was carried out. TCRdb re-called the 5' RACE reads through MiXCR, storing one row per CDR3 protein. The profile shows more than 20,000 distinct CDR3 sequences, over 10% of them singletons. Specified time point: technical triplicate 1. There were about 920,000 CD4+ or CD8+ T cells used in the sorted libraries. This clonotype has ten or more counts. Antigen unknown. Findings of the study overall: Levels of TCR clonal expansion peaked in HTLV-1-associated myelopathy and reached their lowest in multiple sclerosis, under those of healthy controls. No CDR3 amino acid sequences recurred among expanded clones across subjects, suggesting private repertoires in all groups.

The clonotype was recovered from a female donor with HTLV-1-associated myelopathy (HAM/TSP). The specimen sequenced was CD4+ T cells from blood.

The CDR3 bases are TGCAGCGTTGTTGGCGGGGGAGCGTCTGGAGAGACCCAGTACTTC. As protein: CSVVGGGASGETQYF. The chain combines TRBV29-1 with TRBJ2-5; TRBD2 matches at 7 bases. This CDR3 comprises 15 residues. Germline lookup yields CDR1 SQVTM and CDR2 ANQGSEA. The ends lost 4 bases at V and 4 bases at J; junction bases unmatched: 12.